This TCR beta chain was captured in a study of T cells after yellow fever vaccination. V lost 6 bases and J 3 bases, leaving 18 bases between the germline ends. The CDR3 runs to 15 residues. Germline V gives CDR1 SGHTA, CDR2 FQGNSA. Using its own MiXCR run on the 5' RACE reads, TCRdb lists one record per CDR3 protein. The repertoire has hundreds of thousands of distinct CDR3 sequences, roughly 8.7% of them found once; the top ten carry roughly 18%. J is TRBJ2-7 and V is TRBV7-2; D may be TRBD2 (7 bases). The clonotype originates from a man aged 18 to 30 who received the YFV17D yellow fever vaccine. The input for sequencing was PBMCs, taken on the day of the first yellow fever vaccination. The CDR3 bases are TGTGCCAGCAGTCAATCCGGGGGGCCCTACTACGAGCAGTACTTC. It codes for CASSQSGGPYYEQYF.